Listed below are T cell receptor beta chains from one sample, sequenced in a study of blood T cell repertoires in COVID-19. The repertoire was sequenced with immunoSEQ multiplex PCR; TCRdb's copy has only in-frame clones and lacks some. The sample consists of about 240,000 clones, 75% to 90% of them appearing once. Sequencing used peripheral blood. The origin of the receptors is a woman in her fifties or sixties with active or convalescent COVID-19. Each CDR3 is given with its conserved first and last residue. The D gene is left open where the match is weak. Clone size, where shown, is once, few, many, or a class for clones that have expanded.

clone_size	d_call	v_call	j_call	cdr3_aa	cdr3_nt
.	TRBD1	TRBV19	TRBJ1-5	CASSRTGSNQPQHF	TGTGCCAGTAGTCGGACAGGTAGCAATCAGCCCCAGCATTTT
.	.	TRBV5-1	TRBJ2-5	CASSLQETQYF	TGCGCCAGCAGCCTACAAGAGACCCAGTACTTC
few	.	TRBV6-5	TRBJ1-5	CASRADWGNQPQHF	TGTGCCAGCAGGGCTGACTGGGGCAATCAGCCCCAGCATTTT
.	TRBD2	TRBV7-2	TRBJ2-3	CASSPPLAGTDTQYF	TGTGCCAGCAGCCCCCCCCTAGCGGGGACAGATACGCAGTATTTT
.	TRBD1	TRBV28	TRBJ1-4	CATLEGAANEKLFF	TGTGCCACCCTGGAGGGGGCGGCTAATGAAAAACTGTTTTTT
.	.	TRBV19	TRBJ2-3	CASSMGWPADTQYF	TGTGCCAGTAGTATGGGCTGGCCGGCAGATACGCAGTATTTT
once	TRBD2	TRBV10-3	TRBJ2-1	CASRGVAGDNEQFF	TGTGCCTCGCGAGGGGTAGCGGGGGATAATGAGCAGTTCTTC
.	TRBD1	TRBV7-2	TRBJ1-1	CASSLEGATDEAFF	TGTGCCAGCAGCTTAGAGGGGGCGACGGATGAAGCTTTCTTT
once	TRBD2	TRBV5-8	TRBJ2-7	CASSLAGGGYEQYF	TGTGCCAGCAGCTTGGCCGGCGGGGGCTACGAGCAGTACTTC
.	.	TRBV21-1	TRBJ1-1	CASSGTDMNTEAFF	TGTGCCAGCAGCGGGACAGACATGAACACTGAAGCTTTCTTT
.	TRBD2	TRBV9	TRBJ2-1	CASSVSGGKNEQFF	TGTGCCAGCAGCGTTAGCGGGGGGAAAAATGAGCAGTTCTTC
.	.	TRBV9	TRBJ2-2	CASSVEGRGLGELFF	TGTGCCAGCAGCGTAGAAGGACGAGGGCTCGGGGAGCTGTTTTTT
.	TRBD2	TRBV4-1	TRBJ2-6	CASSQERGGSGANVLTF	TGCGCCAGCAGCCAAGAGCGGGGGGGCTCCGGGGCCAACGTCCTGACTTTC
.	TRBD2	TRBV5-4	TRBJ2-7	CASSFGGGSLISYEQYF	TGTGCCAGCAGCTTTGGGGGGGGTAGCTTGATCTCCTACGAGCAGTACTTC
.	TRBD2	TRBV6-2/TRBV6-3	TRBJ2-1	CASSYGTSRVEQFF	TGTGCCAGCAGTTACGGGACTAGTCGGGTTGAGCAGTTCTTC
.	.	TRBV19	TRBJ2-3	CASRDYRLGTDTQYF	TGTGCCAGTAGGGACTACCGACTTGGGACAGATACGCAGTATTTT
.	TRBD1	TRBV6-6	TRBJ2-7	CASSYSGQGSYEQYF	TGTGCCAGCAGTTACTCAGGACAGGGTAGCTACGAGCAGTACTTC
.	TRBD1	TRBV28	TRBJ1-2	CASRDRAVGYGYTF	TGTGCCAGCAGGGACAGGGCAGTCGGTTATGGCTACACCTTC